This passage covers 28 T cell receptor beta chains from one sample sequenced in a study of Graves' ophthalmopathy and Graves' hyperthyroidism. RNA transcripts provided the template for amplifying TCR beta CDR3 regions. HTBI primers were employed in first-round RT-PCR, then a second-round multiplex PCR followed. TCRdb fed the multiplex PCR reads into MiXCR, producing one record per CDR3 protein. The sample lists roughly 700,000 distinct CDR3 sequences, roughly 40% occurring once. Source material: peripheral blood. The source of these receptors is an adult man with Graves' ophthalmopathy.

The V call is TRBV30, the J call TRBJ1-1; 7 bases align to TRBD1. The germline CDR1 and CDR2 sequences are GTSNPN and SVGIG (reference sequence). CDR3 length equals 13 residues. V shed 2 bases and J 4 bases; nucleotides not matched to a gene: 4. CDR3 nucleotides: TGTGCCTGGAGTCAGGGGGTGGGCACTGAAGCTTTCTTT. Its translation: CAWSQGVGTEAFF.

This clonotype is a singleton in its sample. This sequence joins TRBV7-9 and TRBJ2-6; 7 bases line up with TRBD1. Germline CDR1 and CDR2: SEHNR and FQNEAQ (reference sequence). The CDR3 has 16 residues. Losses at the gene ends were 10 bases for V and 2 bases for J; bases not matched to a gene: 11. CDR3 region: CATQDRRNTGANVLTF. The CDR3 DNA sequence: TGTGCCACCCAGGACAGGAGGAACACTGGGGCCAACGTCCTGACTTTC.

This rearrangement joins TRBV5-4 to TRBJ2-1, with D unresolved. CDR3 length equals 15 residues. The ends were cut back, 0 bases at V and 3 bases at J, with 10 bases in the middle. Germline CDR1 and CDR2: SGHNT and YYREEE (reference sequence). CDR3 residues: CASSLGPDDYNEQFF. CDR3 nucleotides: TGTGCCAGCAGCTTGGGTCCCGATGACTACAATGAGCAGTTCTTC.

This clonotype showed up just a few times. V usage is TRBV10-3 and J usage is TRBJ2-7, with a weak D call TRBD2 (6 bases). Between the trimmed V and J ends, which lost 0 bases and 0 bases, there was a span of 12 bases. The germline V gene has CDR1 ENHRY and CDR2 SYGVKD. CDR3 length: 16 amino acids. CDR3 sequence: CAISESGRGYSYEQYF. The CDR3 DNA is TGTGCCATCAGTGAGTCGGGGCGGGGTTACTCCTACGAGCAGTACTTC.

The rearrangement joins TRBV5-4 to TRBJ2-6, with D possibly being TRBD2 (6 bases). Trimming removed 4 bases from V and 4 bases from J, with 18 bases in between. There are 17 residues in the CDR3. Germline V gene sequence: CDR1 SGHNT, CDR2 YYREEE (reference sequence). The DNA for the CDR3 is TGTGCCAGCAGCCGCCGGGACTTCTCGTCGGGGGCCAACGTCCTGACTTTC. It specifies CASSRRDFSSGANVLTF.

This clonotype was picked up a small number of times. The J gene is TRBJ2-7, the V gene TRBV19, with D maybe TRBD2 (6 bases). This CDR3 has 15 residues. Looked up from germline, CDR1 is LNHDA and CDR2 is SQIVND (reference sequence). The ends were cut back, 3 bases at V and 1 base at J, with 13 bases in the middle. The CDR3 sequence is CASSIKRAASYEQYF. The CDR3 DNA reads as TGTGCCAGTAGTATCAAGCGGGCCGCTTCCTACGAGCAGTACTTC. Using reference TRBV19 and TRBJ2-7 for the parts outside the CDR3, the full variable domain is DGGITQSPKYLFRKEGQNVTLSCEQNLNHDAMYWYRQDPGQGLRLIYYSQIVNDFQKGDIAEGYSVSREKKESFPLTVTSAQKNPTAFYLCASSIKRAASYEQYFGPGTRLTVT.

A note on this clonotype: Relative to the germline gene, one junction end is altered; a read error may explain this. V usage is TRBV24-1 and J usage is TRBJ1-5; no firm D call. Germline assignment: CDR1 KGHDR and CDR2 SFDVKD. The CDR3 has 16 residues. This chain's CDR3 is CASSYPLGQPNQPQHF. CDR3 bases: TGTGCCAGCAGTTACCCCCTAGGGCAGCCTAATCAGCCCCAGCATTTT.

This clonotype appeared many times. This chain connects TRBV10-3 to TRBJ2-7; 7 bases map to TRBD1. The ends lost 8 bases at V and 2 bases at J; junction bases unmatched: 6. CDR1 and CDR2 (germline): ENHRY, SYGVKD. This CDR3 contains 13 residues. CDR3 region: CAIGRDRPYEQYF. CDR3 DNA: TGTGCCATCGGCCGGGACAGACCCTACGAGCAGTACTTC.

The rearrangement joins TRBV9 to TRBJ1-1; D ambiguous. Germline loops: CDR1 SGDLS, CDR2 YYNGEE. Trimming shortened V by 3 bases and J by 1 base, and 10 bases separated the two germline ends. This CDR3 region has 14 residues. CDR3 protein: CASSALQANTEAFF. The CDR3 DNA sequence: TGTGCCAGCAGCGCGCTCCAGGCGAACACTGAAGCTTTCTTT.

This clonotype was observed at least ten times. The rearrangement links TRBV7-2 to TRBJ1-3, with D possibly TRBD1 on 5 matching bases. Germline values: CDR1 SGHTA, CDR2 FQGNSA. V lost 8 bases and J lost 0, with 17 bases in between. The CDR3 sequence is 16 residues long. CDR3 in DNA: TGTGCCAGCGGACAAACGAGGGGAGGCTCTGGAAACACCATATATTTT. It translates to CASGQTRGGSGNTIYF.

This clonotype has a count of ten or more. This sequence joins TRBV10-3 and TRBJ1-1; D uncertain. This CDR3 has 13 residues. V was shortened by 7 bases and J by 0 bases, with 9 bases between the two germline ends. Per the germline V gene, CDR1 is ENHRY and CDR2 is SYGVKD. The DNA of the CDR3 is TGTGCCATCAATCCCCAGGTGAACACTGAAGCTTTCTTT. This encodes CAINPQVNTEAFF.

The rearrangement uses TRBV20-1 and TRBJ2-7; D unresolved. This CDR3 is built from 16 residues. Germline V CDR1 and CDR2: DFQATT, SNEGSKA (reference sequence). Trimming stripped 6 bases from V and 2 bases from J, with 23 bases between. The CDR3 DNA sequence: TGCAGTGCCCCCGATCCCCCCCGCGTGGGTACCTACGAGCAGTACTTC. It codes for CSAPDPPRVGTYEQYF.

This clonotype was seen repeatedly, ten times or more. This chain uses TRBV7-9 with TRBJ2-5; D may match TRBD1 or TRBD2 (6 bases each). V gave up 5 bases and J gave up 6 bases, with 19 bases separating them. Germline CDR1 is SEHNR and CDR2 is FQNEAQ (reference sequence). CDR3 size: 15 residues. This CDR3 reads CASSLSGGGIKTQYF. For the CDR3, the DNA is TGTGCCAGCAGCCTTAGCGGAGGGGGGATAAAGACCCAGTACTTC.

In this sample, this clonotype turned up a few times. This chain uses TRBV20-1 with TRBJ2-7, with 7 bases lining up with TRBD1. V gave up 3 bases and J gave up 2 bases; unmatched junction bases: 4. The CDR3 runs 13 residues. CDR1 and CDR2 (germline): DFQATT, SNEGSKA (reference sequence). CDR3: CSARTGTPYEQYF. In DNA, the CDR3 is TGCAGTGCTAGGACAGGGACGCCCTACGAGCAGTACTTC.

This chain links TRBV12-3 or TRBV12-4 with TRBJ2-7; 9 bases agree with TRBD1. V lost 9 bases and J lost 5; bases outside the gene matches: 8. The CDR3 covers 13 residues. CDR3 residues: CASSGQGFDEQYF. The CDR3 nucleotides are TGTGCCAGTTCGGGACAGGGATTCGACGAGCAGTACTTC.

This clonotype was counted a few times. V usage is TRBV20-1 and J usage is TRBJ1-5; D remains unclear. This CDR3 has 11 residues. The germline V and J ends were trimmed by 3 bases and 8 bases, with 8 bases remaining between them. Germline V gene data show CDR1 as DFQATT and CDR2 as SNEGSKA (reference sequence). DNA for the CDR3: TGCAGTGCTAGGGAACTAGAGCCCCAGCATTTT. It codes for CSARELEPQHF.

The V call is TRBV19, the J call TRBJ1-2; 8 bases are shared with TRBD1. Germline V gives CDR1 LNHDA, CDR2 SQIVND (reference sequence). CDR3 length equals 17 residues. V was clipped by 3 bases and J by 2 bases; unmatched bases: 11. The CDR3 sequence is CASSIRAHWTGNYGYTF. In DNA form, the CDR3 reads TGTGCCAGTAGTATCCGAGCCCACTGGACAGGGAACTATGGCTACACCTTC.

At least ten counts were recorded for this clonotype. The gene calls are TRBV7-9 and TRBJ2-5; no clear D. Germline V gene lookup returns CDR1 SEHNR and CDR2 FQNEAQ (reference sequence). V lost 1 base to trimming and J lost 1 base, with 4 bases between them. CDR3 length: 13 residues. Here the CDR3 reads CASSLVFQETQYF. CDR3 DNA sequence: TGTGCCAGCAGCTTAGTCTTCCAAGAGACCCAGTACTTC.

This clonotype was detected ten times or more. The V and J genes are TRBV25-1 and TRBJ1-1; D remains unclear. Trimming stripped 0 bases from V and 2 bases from J, with 4 bases between. Looked up from germline, CDR1 is MGHDK and CDR2 is SYGVNS. The CDR3 sequence is 13 residues long. DNA of the CDR3: TGTGCCAGCAGTGAATATTTCAACACTGAAGCTTTCTTT. It encodes CASSEYFNTEAFF.

For this clonotype: This may arise from a read error, as a much more abundant clone is one base away. The rearrangement uses TRBV25-1 and TRBJ1-2, with a possible D match to TRBD1 (6 bases). The V gene lost 5 bases and the J gene lost 7 bases, with 11 bases spanning the gap. Germline-derived CDR1 and CDR2 are MGHDK and SYGVNS. The CDR3 totals 12 residues. This chain's CDR3 is CASSWGAGGYTF. The DNA for the CDR3 is TGTGCCAGCAGTTGGGGGGCGGGTGGCTACACCTTC.

Concerning this clonotype: A much larger clone differs by one base, so this may be a read error. No conserved phenylalanine or tryptophan ends this CDR3, so it is likely a read error. The V and J genes are TRBV7-8 and TRBJ1-1, with 8 bases fitting TRBD1. The CDR3 spans 13 residues. The ends lost 4 bases at V and 5 bases at J; junction bases unmatched: 3. Per germline, CDR1 SGHVS and CDR2 FQNEAQ. CDR3 sequence: CASSWTGMTEAFS. The CDR3 region has the DNA TGTGCCAGCAGCTGGACAGGGATGACTGAAGCTTTCTCT.

About this clonotype: A single base separates this from a much larger clone, so it may be a read error. This chain uses TRBV5-6 with TRBJ1-2, with D tentatively TRBD1 (6 bases). The germline V gene has CDR1 SGHDT and CDR2 YYEEEE. Trimming took 10 bases from V and 8 from J, leaving 18 bases between them. The CDR3 consists of 12 residues. The CDR3 loop is CAGAHRVLGYTF. CDR3 DNA sequence: TGTGCCGGCGCGCACAGGGTCCTCGGCTACACCTTC.

Many counts were recorded for this clonotype. This chain connects TRBV29-1 to TRBJ2-7; D gene uncertain. The germline V gene has CDR1 SQVTM and CDR2 ANQGSEA. The germline V and J ends were trimmed by 3 bases and 6 bases, with 9 bases remaining between them. There are 11 residues in the CDR3. DNA of the CDR3: TGCAGCGTTGACTCGGGCCGCGAGCAGTACTTC. This translates into CSVDSGREQYF.

In this sample, this clonotype turned up many times. The chain joins TRBV20-1 to TRBJ1-5; TRBD1 matches 7 bases. V shed 6 bases and J 2 bases; nucleotides not matched to a gene: 4. This CDR3 comprises 13 residues. The germline gives CDR1 DFQATT, CDR2 SNEGSKA (reference sequence). DNA for the CDR3: TGCAGTGCCACAGGGGTACGCAATCAGCCCCAGCATTTT. Its translation: CSATGVRNQPQHF.

As to this clonotype: It is likely a read error, because the conserved phenylalanine at the end of the CDR3 is missing. This sequence joins TRBV11-2 and TRBJ2-3, with D maybe TRBD2 (5 bases). Trimming left V 2 bases short and J 5 bases short, with 17 bases between. This CDR3 is 16 amino acids long. Germline CDR1 SGHAT, CDR2 FQNNGV. The CDR3: CASSLNQEAGIDTQYL. The CDR3, as DNA: TGTGCCAGCAGCTTAAATCAGGAGGCGGGTATAGATACGCAGTATTTG.

The table lists this clonotype with a few counts. Its ends do not fully match the called genes, so a read error is possible. The gene calls are TRBV10-3 and TRBJ1-2, with D possibly TRBD1 on 5 matching bases. CDR1 ENHRY and CDR2 SYGVKD come from the germline V gene. CDR3 size: 14 residues. The CDR3: CASSYLGQTYGYTF. The CDR3 DNA is TGTGCCAGCAGTTACCTTGGACAAACTTATGGCTACACCTTC.

The genes are TRBV15 and TRBJ2-7; 11 bases are shared with TRBD1. Germline CDR1 reads LNHNV; CDR2 reads YYDKDF (reference sequence). Trimming at V came to 3 bases and at J to 4 bases, leaving 5 bases not matched to a gene. The CDR3 consists of 15 residues. CDR3 protein: CATSSSGQGAYEQYF. The CDR3 nucleotides read TGTGCCACCAGCAGTTCCGGACAGGGGGCATACGAGCAGTACTTC. The full variable domain, completed using reference TRBV15 and TRBJ2-7, is DAMVIQNPRYQVTQFGKPVTLSCSQTLNHNVMYWYQQKSSQAPKLLFHYYDKDFNNEADTPDNFQSRRPNTSFCFLDIRSPGLGDTAMYLCATSSSGQGAYEQYFGPGTRLTVT.

This chain joins TRBV5-4 and TRBJ1-1; 7 bases are a match to TRBD1. CDR3 length equals 14 residues. The V and J ends lost 4 bases and 2 bases, in that order; junction bases with no gene match: 5. The V gene's germline CDR1 is SGHNT and CDR2 YYREEE (reference sequence). CDR3 protein: CASSNRDSNTEAFF. The CDR3 DNA follows: TGTGCCAGCAGCAACAGGGACAGCAACACTGAAGCTTTCTTT. Complete variable domain (other parts from reference TRBV5-4 and TRBJ1-1): ETGVTQSPTHLIKTRGQQVTLRCSSQSGHNTVSWYQQALGQGPQFIFQYYREEENGRGNFPPRFSGLQFPNYSSELNVNALELDDSALYLCASSNRDSNTEAFFGQGTRLTVV.